This T cell receptor beta chain came from a study of cytomegalovirus exposure and HLA in healthy donors. As for the study in general: Under 90% of 398 genotyped donors fell in the Caucasian-associated ancestry cluster. General study results and limits: What a later analysis showed was that several of the most significant clusters appeared linked to common viral pathogens.

13 Jbeta primers and 60 Vbeta primers were used for the PCR. The method was immunoSEQ multiplex PCR; TCRdb's version includes in-frame clones alone and lacks a portion of them. The repertoire holds 150,000 or so clones, with roughly 84% as singletons. This clone has a single count. Antigen specificity is unknown. The CDR3 runs to 11 residues. The germline V gene has CDR1 DFQATT and CDR2 SNEGSKA (reference sequence). V lost 3 bases to trimming and J lost 7 bases, with 4 bases between them. The chain joins TRBV20-1 to TRBJ1-6; D is ambiguous. The specimen was PBMCs. This sequence originates from a male donor in good health and CMV-seronegative. DNA for the CDR3: TGCAGTGCTAGGCAGAATTCACCCCTCCACTTT. This gives the protein CSARQNSPLHF.